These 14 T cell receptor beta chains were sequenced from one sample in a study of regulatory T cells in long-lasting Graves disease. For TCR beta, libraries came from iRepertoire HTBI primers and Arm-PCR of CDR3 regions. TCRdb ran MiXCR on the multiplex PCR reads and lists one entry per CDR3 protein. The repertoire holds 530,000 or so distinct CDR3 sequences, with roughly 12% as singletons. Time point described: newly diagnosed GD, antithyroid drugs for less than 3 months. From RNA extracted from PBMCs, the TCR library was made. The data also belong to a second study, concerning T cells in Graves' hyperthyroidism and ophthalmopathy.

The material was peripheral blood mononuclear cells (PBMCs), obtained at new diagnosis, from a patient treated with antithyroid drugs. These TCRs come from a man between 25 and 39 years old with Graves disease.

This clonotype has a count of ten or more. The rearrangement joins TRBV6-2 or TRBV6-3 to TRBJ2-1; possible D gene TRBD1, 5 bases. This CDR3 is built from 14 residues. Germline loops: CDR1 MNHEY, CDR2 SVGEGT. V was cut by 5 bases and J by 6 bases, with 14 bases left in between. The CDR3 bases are TGTGCCAGCAGTGAGGATCGACAGTCCAATGAGCAGTTCTTC. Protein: CASSEDRQSNEQFF.

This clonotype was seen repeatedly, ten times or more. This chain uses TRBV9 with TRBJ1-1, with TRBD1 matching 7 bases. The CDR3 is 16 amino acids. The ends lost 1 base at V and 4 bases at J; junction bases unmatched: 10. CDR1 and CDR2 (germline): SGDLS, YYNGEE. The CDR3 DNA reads TGTGCCAGCAGCGTAAGTACAGGGGATGTCGGCACTGAAGCTTTCTTT. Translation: CASSVSTGDVGTEAFF.

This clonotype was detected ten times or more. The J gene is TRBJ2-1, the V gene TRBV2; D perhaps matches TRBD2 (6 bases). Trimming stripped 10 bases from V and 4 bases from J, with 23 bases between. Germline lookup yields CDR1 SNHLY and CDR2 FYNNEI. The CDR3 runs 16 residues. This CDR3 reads CATLSDEEGRYNEQFF. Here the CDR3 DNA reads TGTGCCACCCTAAGCGATGAGGAGGGGCGGTACAATGAGCAGTTCTTC.

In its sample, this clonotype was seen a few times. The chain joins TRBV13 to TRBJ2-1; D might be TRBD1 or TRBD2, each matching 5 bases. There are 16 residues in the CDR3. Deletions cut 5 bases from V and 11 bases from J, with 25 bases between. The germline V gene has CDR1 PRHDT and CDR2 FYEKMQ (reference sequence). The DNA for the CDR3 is TGTGCCAGCAGCAACATTCCGGGACCTACAATGAGTAAGCAGTTCTTC. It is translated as CASSNIPGPTMSKQFF.

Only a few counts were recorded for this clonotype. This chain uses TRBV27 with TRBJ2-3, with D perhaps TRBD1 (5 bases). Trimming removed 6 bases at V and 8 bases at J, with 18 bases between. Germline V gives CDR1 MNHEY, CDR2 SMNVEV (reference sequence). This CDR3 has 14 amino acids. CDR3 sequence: CASSPYGLRVTQYF. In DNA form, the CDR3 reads TGTGCCAGCAGCCCCTACGGGCTCAGGGTTACGCAGTATTTT.

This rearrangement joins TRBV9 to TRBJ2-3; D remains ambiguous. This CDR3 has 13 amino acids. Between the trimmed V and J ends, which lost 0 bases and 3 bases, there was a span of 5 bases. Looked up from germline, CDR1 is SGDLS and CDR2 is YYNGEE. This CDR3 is CASSVVGTDTQYF. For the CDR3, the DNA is TGTGCCAGCAGCGTAGTCGGTACAGATACGCAGTATTTT.

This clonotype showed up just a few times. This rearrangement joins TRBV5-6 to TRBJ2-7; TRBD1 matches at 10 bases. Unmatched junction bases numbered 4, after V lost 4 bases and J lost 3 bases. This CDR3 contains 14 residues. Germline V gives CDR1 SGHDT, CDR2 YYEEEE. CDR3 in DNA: TGTGCCAGCAGCGGGACAGGGGCGGGCTACGAGCAGTACTTC. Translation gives CASSGTGAGYEQYF.

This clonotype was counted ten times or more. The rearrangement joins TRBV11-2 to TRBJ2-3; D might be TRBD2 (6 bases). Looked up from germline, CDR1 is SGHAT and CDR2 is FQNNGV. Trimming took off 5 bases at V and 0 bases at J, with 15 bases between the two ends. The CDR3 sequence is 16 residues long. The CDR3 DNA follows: TGTGCCAGCAGCCCCCGGACTACCCTTAGCACAGATACGCAGTATTTT. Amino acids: CASSPRTTLSTDTQYF.

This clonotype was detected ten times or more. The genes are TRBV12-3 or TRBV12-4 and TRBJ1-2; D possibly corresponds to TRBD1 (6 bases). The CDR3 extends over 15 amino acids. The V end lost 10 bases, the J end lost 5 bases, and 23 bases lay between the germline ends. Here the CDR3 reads CATQIMGGGLYGYTF. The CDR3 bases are TGTGCCACTCAAATTATGGGGGGCGGTTTATATGGCTACACCTTC.

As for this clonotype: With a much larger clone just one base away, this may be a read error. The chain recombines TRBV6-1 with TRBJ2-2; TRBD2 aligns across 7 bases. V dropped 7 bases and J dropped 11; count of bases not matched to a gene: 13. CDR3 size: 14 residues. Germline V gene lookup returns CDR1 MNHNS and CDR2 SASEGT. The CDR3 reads CASTPGGLSFELFF. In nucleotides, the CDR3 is TGTGCCAGCACCCCGGGAGGACTGAGCTTCGAGCTGTTTTTT.

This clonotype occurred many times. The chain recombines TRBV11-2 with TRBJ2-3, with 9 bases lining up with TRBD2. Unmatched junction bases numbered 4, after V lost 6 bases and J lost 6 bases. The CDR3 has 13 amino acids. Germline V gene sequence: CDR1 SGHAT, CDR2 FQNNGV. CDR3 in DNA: TGTGCCAGCAGTTGGACTAGCGCGGATACGCAGTATTTT. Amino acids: CASSWTSADTQYF.

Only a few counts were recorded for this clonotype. CDR3 sequence (DNA): TGTGCCAGCAGTTTATCGACAGGTCAACGGCCCCAGCATTTT. This gives the protein CASSLSTGQRPQHF. The chain combines TRBV27 with TRBJ1-5, with D possibly being TRBD1 (6 bases). Germline assignment: CDR1 MNHEY and CDR2 SMNVEV (reference sequence). CDR3 size: 14 residues. Deletions cut 0 bases from V and 9 bases from J, with 12 bases between.

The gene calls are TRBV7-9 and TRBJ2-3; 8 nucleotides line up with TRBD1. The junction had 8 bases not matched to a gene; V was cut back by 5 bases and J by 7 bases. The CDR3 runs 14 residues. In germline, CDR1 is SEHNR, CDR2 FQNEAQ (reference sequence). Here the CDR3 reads CASSADRATHTQYF. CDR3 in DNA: TGTGCCAGCAGCGCGGACAGGGCTACGCATACGCAGTATTTT.

The CDR3 here is CASSQETGPDGYTF. CDR3 bases: TGTGCCAGCAGCCAAGAAACCGGGCCCGATGGCTACACCTTC. J is TRBJ1-2 and V is TRBV3-1; D unresolved. Trimming shortened V by 0 bases and J by 6 bases, and 11 bases separated the two germline ends. Germline V lookup: CDR1 LGHDT, CDR2 YNNKEL (reference sequence). The CDR3 is 14 residues long.